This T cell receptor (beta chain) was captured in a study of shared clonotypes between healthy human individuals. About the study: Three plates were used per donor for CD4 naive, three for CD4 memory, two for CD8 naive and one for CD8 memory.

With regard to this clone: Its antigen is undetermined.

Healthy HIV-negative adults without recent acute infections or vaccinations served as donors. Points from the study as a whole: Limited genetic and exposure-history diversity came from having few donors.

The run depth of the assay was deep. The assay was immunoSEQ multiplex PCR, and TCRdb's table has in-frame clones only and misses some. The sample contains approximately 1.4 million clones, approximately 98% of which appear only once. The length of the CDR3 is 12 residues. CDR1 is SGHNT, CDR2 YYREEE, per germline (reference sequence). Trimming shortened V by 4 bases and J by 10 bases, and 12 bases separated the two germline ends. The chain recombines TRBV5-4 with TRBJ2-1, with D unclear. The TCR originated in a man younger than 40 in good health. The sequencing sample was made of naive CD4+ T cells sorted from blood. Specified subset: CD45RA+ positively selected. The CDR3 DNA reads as TGTGCCAGCAGCCTGGTGGCATCGGAGCAGTTCTTC. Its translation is CASSLVASEQFF. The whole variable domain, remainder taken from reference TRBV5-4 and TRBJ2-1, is ETGVTQSPTHLIKTRGQQVTLRCSSQSGHNTVSWYQQALGQGPQFIFQYYREEENGRGNFPPRFSGLQFPNYSSELNVNALELDDSALYLCASSLVASEQFFGPGTRLTVL.